The sequence of this T cell receptor (beta chain) was determined in a study of lung T cells in sarcoidosis with Löfgren's syndrome. General study results and limits: TRAV12-1 preferentially paired with TRBV2, with homologous CDR3s. Löfgren's syndrome patients reportedly showed greatest TRAV12-1 and TRBV2 expansion versus controls. Multiple Löfgren's syndrome patients reportedly shared TRAV12-1 and TRBV2 CDR3 motifs, suggesting public CD4+ TCRs.

As regards this clonotype: The target antigen is unknown.

TCRdb redid the calling of the reads with MiXCR, one entry per CDR3 protein. The data show about 21,000 distinct CDR3 sequences, about 22% seen once. Germline V lookup: CDR1 SEHNR, CDR2 FQNEAQ (reference sequence). The CDR3 runs to 13 residues. Between the trimmed V and J ends, which lost 8 bases and 1 base, there was a span of 9 bases. The receptor was isolated from a human donor with sarcoidosis (Löfgren's syndrome or another form), or a control subject (not recorded which). The chain has TRBV7-9 and TRBJ2-1, with a tentative D call TRBD2 (6 bases). What was sequenced was CD4+ T cells from PBMCs. CDR3 protein: CASPSASYNEQFF. CDR3 sequence (DNA): TGTGCCAGCCCTAGCGCTTCCTACAATGAGCAGTTCTTC.